The T cell receptor beta chain described here comes from a study of T cell repertoires in cytomegalovirus infection (dated by TCRdb to about 2019). Looking at the study overall: Donor HLA type was relevant to the analysis, as public TCR beta signatures indicated carriage of CMV infection together with the matching HLA type.

CDR1 and CDR2 were assigned from the germline V gene as MNHNS and SASEGT. From cysteine to phenylalanine, the CDR3 is 11 amino acids long. Only the CDR3 part of the read is kept: 33 bases, read in frame from the first base. The sample was run on an Illumina HiSeq 1500. In-frame beta chains were kept once TCRdb had trimmed the public reads at Q25 with fastp and called clones with MiXCR. Each entry merges the rows of one CDR3 protein and shows their most common DNA and genes. Across this sample there are 300,000 to 400,000 distinct CDR3 sequences, with over 7.5% seen only once. Jointly, the top ten make up 4.3% of the sample. As for this clonotype: Its antigen has not been determined. One end of the junction does not line up with germline, which may come from a read error.

What the work shows at the level of the full study, not this receptor alone: The ex vivo response was dominated by HLA-C-restricted CMV-specific TCR beta clonotypes, which also provided the single most frequent clonotype in two of eight donors. Carriers of CMV infection plus the relevant HLA type were discriminated by the cumulative frequency of public TCR beta family members in the study cohort and in an independent approximately 340-donor cohort.

The chain is assembled from TRBV6-1 and TRBJ2-1, with no confident D gene call. This receptor was taken from a human donor in good health (CMV status not recorded). Some clones in this sample may be carry-over from other donors' samples. Sequencing used PBMCs. The CDR3 loop reads CASSINNKQFF. In nucleotide form, the sequence is TGTGCCAGCAGTATTAACAATAAGCAGTTCTTC.